This T cell receptor beta chain was found in a study of patients and donors after allogeneic stem cell transplantation. In this sample, this clonotype is medium-sized. The length of the CDR3 is 15 residues. In germline, CDR1 is SNHLY, CDR2 FYNNEI. Trimming took 4 bases from V and 1 from J, leaving 11 bases between them. Via MiXCR, TCRdb re-called the RT-PCR reads, giving one row per CDR3 protein. The top ten clones hold over 15% of a sample with 1,500 to 2,000 distinct CDR3 sequences, 7.2% of them seen once. This clonotype was sampled from a human donor who was either an allogeneic HSCT recipient or a stem cell or donor lymphocyte infusion donor (not recorded which). It is not recorded whose cells these are; they may come from a transplant donor. The V call is TRBV2, the J call TRBJ1-5; D possibly corresponds to TRBD1 (6 bases). Sequencing used blood, either unsorted or a sorted T cell fraction (not recorded which). CDR3 coding DNA: TGTGCCAGCAGTGGAGCAGGGGCCAGCAATCAGCCCCAGCATTTT. Translating gives CASSGAGASNQPQHF. Based on the CDR3 plus reference TRBV2 and TRBJ1-5, the full variable domain is EPEVTQTPSHQVTQMGQEVILRCVPISNHLYFYWYRQILGQKVEFLVSFYNNEISEKSEIFDDQFSVERPDGSNFTLKIRSTKLEDSAMYFCASSGAGASNQPQHFGDGTRLSIL.